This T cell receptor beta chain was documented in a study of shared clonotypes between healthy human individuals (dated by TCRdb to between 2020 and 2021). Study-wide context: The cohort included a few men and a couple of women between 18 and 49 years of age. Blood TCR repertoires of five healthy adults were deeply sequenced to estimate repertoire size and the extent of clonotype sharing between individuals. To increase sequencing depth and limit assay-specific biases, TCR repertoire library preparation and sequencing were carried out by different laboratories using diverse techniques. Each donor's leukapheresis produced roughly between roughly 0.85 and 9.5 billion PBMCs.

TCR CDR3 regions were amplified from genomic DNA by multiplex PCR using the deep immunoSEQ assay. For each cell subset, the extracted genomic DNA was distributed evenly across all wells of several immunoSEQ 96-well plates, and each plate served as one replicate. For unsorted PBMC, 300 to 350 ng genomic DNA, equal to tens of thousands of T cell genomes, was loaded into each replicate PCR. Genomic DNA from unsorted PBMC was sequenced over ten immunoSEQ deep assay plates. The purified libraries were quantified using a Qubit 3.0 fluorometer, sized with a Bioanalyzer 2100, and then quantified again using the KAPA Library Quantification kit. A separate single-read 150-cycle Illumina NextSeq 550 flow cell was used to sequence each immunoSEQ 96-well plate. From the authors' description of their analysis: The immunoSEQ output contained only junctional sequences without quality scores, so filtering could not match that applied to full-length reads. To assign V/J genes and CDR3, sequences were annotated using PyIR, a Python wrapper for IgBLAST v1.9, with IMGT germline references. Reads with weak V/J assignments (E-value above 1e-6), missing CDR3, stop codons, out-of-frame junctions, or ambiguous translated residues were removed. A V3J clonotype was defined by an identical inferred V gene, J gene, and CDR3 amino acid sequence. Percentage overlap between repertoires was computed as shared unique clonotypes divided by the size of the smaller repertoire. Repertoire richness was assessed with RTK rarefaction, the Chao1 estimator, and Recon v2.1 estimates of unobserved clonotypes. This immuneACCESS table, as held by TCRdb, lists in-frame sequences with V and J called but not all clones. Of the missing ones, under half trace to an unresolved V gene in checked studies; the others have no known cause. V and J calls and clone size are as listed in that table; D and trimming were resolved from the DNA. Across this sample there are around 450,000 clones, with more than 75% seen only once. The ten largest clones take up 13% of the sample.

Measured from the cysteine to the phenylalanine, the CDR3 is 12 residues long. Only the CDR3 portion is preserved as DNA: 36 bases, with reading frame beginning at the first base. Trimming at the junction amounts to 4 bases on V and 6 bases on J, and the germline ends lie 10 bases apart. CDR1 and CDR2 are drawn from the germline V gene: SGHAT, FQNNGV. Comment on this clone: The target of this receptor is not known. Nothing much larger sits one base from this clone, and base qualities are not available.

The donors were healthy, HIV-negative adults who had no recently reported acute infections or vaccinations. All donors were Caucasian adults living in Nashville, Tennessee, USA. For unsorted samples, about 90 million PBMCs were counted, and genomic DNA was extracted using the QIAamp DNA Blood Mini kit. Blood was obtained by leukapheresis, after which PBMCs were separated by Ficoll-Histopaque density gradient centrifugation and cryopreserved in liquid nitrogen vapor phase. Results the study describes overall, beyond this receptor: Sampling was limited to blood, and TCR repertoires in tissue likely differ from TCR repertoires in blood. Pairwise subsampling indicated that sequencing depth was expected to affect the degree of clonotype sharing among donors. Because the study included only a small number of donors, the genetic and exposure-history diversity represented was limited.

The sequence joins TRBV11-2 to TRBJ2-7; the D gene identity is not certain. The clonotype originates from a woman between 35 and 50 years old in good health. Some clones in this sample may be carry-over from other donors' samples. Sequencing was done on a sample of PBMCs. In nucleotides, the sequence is TGTGCCAGCAGCTCCCCGCTGAGCGAGCAGTACTTC. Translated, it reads CASSSPLSEQYF.